This T cell receptor beta chain was documented in a study of blood T cell repertoires in COVID-19. Study information: The United States, Italy and Spain supplied acute and convalescent COVID-19 samples. Sample material is recorded as cDNA or gDNA derived from T cells, B-cell-depleted T cells, or PBMCs.

V dropped 2 bases and J dropped 1; count of bases not matched to a gene: 4. CDR1 KGHSH and CDR2 LQKENI come from the germline V gene. The CDR3 sequence is 15 residues long. Patients from Seattle were sampled longitudinally, starting during active infection. Clones were sequenced by immunoSEQ multiplex PCR, and TCRdb holds only the in-frame ones, with some missing. This table has some 180,000 clones, approximately 90% appearing once. The chain is built from TRBV18 and TRBJ1-1; the match to TRBD1 covers 7 bases. The specimen was peripheral blood. The TCR comes from a man aged 18-30 years with COVID-19, enrolled during active disease. The CDR3 reads CASSPSRDRNTEAFF. Written as DNA, the CDR3 is TGTGCCAGCTCACCATCCCGGGACAGGAACACTGAAGCTTTCTTT.